What follows are 10 T cell receptor beta chains derived from one specimen sequenced in a study of CD8 T cells in ankylosing spondylitis. From the 5' RACE reads, TCRdb called clonotypes with MiXCR, one entry per CDR3 protein. The table has just over 300,000 distinct CDR3 sequences, less than 25% seen once. Sequencing used blood, either unsorted or a sorted T cell fraction (not recorded which). The source is a female donor with ankylosing spondylitis or in good health (not recorded which).

V gene TRBV24-1 combines with J gene TRBJ2-5; the match to TRBD2 covers 8 bases. V trimming: 7 bases; J trimming: 5 bases; junction bases outside the gene matches: 14. Germline CDR1 and CDR2: KGHDR and SFDVKD. The CDR3 is 16 residues long. The CDR3 nucleotides are TGTGCCACCAGCGGGGGGAGCGGGAGACTAGGGGAGACCCAGTACTTC. Protein sequence: CATSGGSGRLGETQYF.

This clonotype was picked up a small number of times. The chain couples TRBV20-1 to TRBJ2-3; TRBD2 is a possible D gene (5 bases). Trimming took off 3 bases at V and 1 base at J, with 17 bases between the two ends. The V gene's germline CDR1 is DFQATT and CDR2 SNEGSKA (reference sequence). This CDR3 is built from 16 residues. CDR3 nucleotides: TGCAGTGCTAGTATGTTTAGGAGGCGGGGCACAGATACGCAGTATTTT. As protein: CSASMFRRRGTDTQYF.

This clonotype was seen only a few times. The chain links TRBV7-2 to TRBJ2-4; 10 nucleotides agree with TRBD2. J gave up 8 bases and V 3 bases, and 4 bases lay outside the gene matches. The V gene's germline CDR1 is SGHTA and CDR2 FQGNSA. This CDR3 contains 14 residues. The DNA of the CDR3 is TGTGCCAGCAGCTTTAGCGGGAGGTCAGACATTCAGTACTTC. It translates to CASSFSGRSDIQYF.

The chain couples TRBV20-1 to TRBJ2-1, with 12 nucleotides matching TRBD2. CDR1 DFQATT and CDR2 SNEGSKA come from the germline V gene (reference sequence). Losses at the gene ends were 3 bases for V and 9 bases for J; bases not matched to a gene: 3. The CDR3 length is 13 residues. CDR3 bases: TGCAGTGCTAGGACTAGCGGGAGTAGTGAGCAGTTCTTC. Amino acids: CSARTSGSSEQFF.

The chain employs TRBV11-3 and TRBJ2-1; no reliable D call. CDR3 length equals 13 residues. Germline-derived CDR1 and CDR2 are SGHNT and YENEEA. Deletions cut 3 bases from V and 4 bases from J, with 7 bases between. In DNA form, the CDR3 reads TGTGCCAGCAGCTTTTCAGCTTACAATGAGCAGTTCTTC. Translated: CASSFSAYNEQFF.

V gene TRBV12-2 combines with J gene TRBJ1-6. TRBV12-2 is annotated as a pseudogene. The CDR3 loop spans 19 amino acids. CDR3 coding DNA: TGTGCAAGTCGCTTCAAAAGGCCCGTAAAGGGGAGGAGAAATTCACCCCTCCACTTT. Amino acids: CASRFKRPVKGRRNSPLHF.

This clonotype came up many times. The chain uses TRBV9 and TRBJ2-2; 9 positions agree with TRBD2. Losses at the gene ends were 4 bases for V and 7 bases for J; bases not matched to a gene: 8. The CDR3 totals 15 residues. Per the germline V gene, CDR1 is SGDLS and CDR2 is YYNGEE. CDR3 protein: CASSPRTSDGGELFF. The DNA of the CDR3 is TGTGCCAGCAGCCCACGGACTAGCGACGGCGGGGAGCTGTTTTTT.

The genes are TRBV12-3 or TRBV12-4 and TRBJ2-7; a possible D gene is TRBD2 (6 bases). V lost 6 bases to trimming and J lost 4 bases, with 16 bases between them. This CDR3 spans 14 amino acids. CDR3 DNA sequence: TGTGCCAGCAGCACCGGGACTCGCCGTTACGAGCAGTACTTC. It yields the protein CASSTGTRRYEQYF.

The sample holds one count of this clonotype. The V call is TRBV5-1, the J call TRBJ2-2; TRBD1 matches at 8 bases. This CDR3 comprises 15 residues. The trim removed 2 bases at V and 5 bases at J, leaving 5 bases unmatched. Germline lookup yields CDR1 SGHRS and CDR2 YFSETQ. In DNA, the CDR3 is TGCGCCAGCAGCTTTCAGGGGGCAAGTACCGGGGAGCTGTTTTTT. Translated: CASSFQGASTGELFF.

The rearrangement joins TRBV6-5 to TRBJ1-1; a possible D gene is TRBD1 (6 bases). From germline, CDR1 is MNHEY and CDR2 SVGAGI. V was clipped by 3 bases and J by 2 bases, with 10 bases between them. This CDR3 has 14 amino acids. As DNA, the CDR3 is TGTGCCAGCAGTTATGCGGACAGTAACACTGAAGCTTTCTTT. It encodes CASSYADSNTEAFF.